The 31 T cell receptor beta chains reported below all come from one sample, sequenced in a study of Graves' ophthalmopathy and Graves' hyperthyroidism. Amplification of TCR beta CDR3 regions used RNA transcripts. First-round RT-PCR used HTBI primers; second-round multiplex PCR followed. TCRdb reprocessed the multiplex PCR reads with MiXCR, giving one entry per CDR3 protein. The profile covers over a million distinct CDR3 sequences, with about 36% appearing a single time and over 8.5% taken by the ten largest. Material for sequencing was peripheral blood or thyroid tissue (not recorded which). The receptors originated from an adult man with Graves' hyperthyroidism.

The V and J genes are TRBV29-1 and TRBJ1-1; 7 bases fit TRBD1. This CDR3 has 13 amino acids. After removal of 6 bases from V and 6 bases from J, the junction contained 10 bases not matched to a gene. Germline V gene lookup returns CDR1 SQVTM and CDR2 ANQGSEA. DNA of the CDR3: TGCAGCGTCGTACAGGGGATAGGGGCTGAAGCTTTCTTT. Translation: CSVVQGIGAEAFF.

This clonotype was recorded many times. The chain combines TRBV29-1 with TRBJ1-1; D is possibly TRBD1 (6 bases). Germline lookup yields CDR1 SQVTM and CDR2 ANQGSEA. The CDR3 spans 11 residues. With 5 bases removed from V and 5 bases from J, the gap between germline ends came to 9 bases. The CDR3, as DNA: TGCAGCGTTACACAGGGAACTGAAGCTTTCTTT. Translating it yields CSVTQGTEAFF. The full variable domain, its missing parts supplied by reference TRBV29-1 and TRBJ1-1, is SAVISQKPSRDICQRGTSLTIQCQVDSQVTMMFWYRQQPGQSLTLIATANQGSEATYESGFVIDKFPISRPNLTFSTLTVSNMSPEDSSIYLCSVTQGTEAFFGQGTRLTVV.

The CDR3 here is CASRAATQGKGEQYF. The CDR3 nucleotides read TGTGCCAGCAGGGCCGCAACACAGGGAAAGGGCGAGCAGTACTTC. This chain joins TRBV28 and TRBJ2-7; tentative D call: TRBD1 (6 bases). Germline assignment: CDR1 MDHEN and CDR2 SYDVKM. CDR3 length: 15 residues. V lost 6 bases to trimming and J lost 6 bases, with 21 bases between them.

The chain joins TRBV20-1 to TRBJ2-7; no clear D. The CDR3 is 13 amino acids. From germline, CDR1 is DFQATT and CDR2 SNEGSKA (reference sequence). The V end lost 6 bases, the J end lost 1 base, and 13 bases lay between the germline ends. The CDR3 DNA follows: TGCAGTGCCATGGGCACGATTTCCTACGAGCAGTACTTC. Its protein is CSAMGTISYEQYF.

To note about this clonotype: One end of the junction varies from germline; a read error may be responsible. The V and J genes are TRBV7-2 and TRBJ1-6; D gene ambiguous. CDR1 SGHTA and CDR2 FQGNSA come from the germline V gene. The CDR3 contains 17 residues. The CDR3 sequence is CASSPRAWEVDNSPLHF. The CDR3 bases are TGCGCCAGCAGCCCCCGAGCATGGGAAGTAGATAATTCACCCCTCCACTTT.

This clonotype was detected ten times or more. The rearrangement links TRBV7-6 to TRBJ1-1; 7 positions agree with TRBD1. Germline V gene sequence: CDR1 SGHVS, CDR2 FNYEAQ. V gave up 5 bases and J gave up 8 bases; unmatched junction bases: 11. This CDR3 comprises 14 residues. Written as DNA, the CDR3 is TGTGCCAGCAGCAACTGGACAGGTTGGGAAGAAGCTTTCTTT. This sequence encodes CASSNWTGWEEAFF.

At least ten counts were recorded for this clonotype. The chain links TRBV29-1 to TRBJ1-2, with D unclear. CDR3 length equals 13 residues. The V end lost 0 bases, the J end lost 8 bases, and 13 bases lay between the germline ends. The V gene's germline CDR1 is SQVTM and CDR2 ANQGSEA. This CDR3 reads CSVEDPGGVGYTF. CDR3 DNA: TGCAGCGTTGAAGATCCTGGCGGGGTGGGCTACACCTTC.

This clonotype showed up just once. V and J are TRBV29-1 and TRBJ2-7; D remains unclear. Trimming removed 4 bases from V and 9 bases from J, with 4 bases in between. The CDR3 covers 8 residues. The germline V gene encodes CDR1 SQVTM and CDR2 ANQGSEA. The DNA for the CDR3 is TGCAGCGTTGGATGGCAGTACTTC. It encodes CSVGWQYF.

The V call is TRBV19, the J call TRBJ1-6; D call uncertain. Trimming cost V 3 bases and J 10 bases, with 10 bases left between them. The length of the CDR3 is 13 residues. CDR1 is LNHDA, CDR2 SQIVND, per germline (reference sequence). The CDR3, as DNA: TGTGCCAGTAGTATGGATACCGGATCACCCCTCCACTTT. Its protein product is CASSMDTGSPLHF.

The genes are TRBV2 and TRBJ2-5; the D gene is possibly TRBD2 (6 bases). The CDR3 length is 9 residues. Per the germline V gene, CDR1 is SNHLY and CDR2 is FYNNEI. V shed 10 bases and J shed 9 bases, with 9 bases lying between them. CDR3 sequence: CAIRDSQYF. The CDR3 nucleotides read TGTGCCATCAGGGACTCCCAGTACTTC.

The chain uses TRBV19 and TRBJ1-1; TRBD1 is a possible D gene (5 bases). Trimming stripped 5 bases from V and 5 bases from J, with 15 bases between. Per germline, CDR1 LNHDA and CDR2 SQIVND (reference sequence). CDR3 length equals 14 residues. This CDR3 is CASSPLRGLTEAFF. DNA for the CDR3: TGTGCCAGTAGTCCCCTTCGGGGGTTGACTGAAGCTTTCTTT.

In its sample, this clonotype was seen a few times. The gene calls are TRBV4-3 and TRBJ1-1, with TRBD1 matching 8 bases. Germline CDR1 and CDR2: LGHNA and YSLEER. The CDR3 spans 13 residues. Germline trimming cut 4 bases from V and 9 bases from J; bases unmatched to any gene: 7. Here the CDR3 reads CASSRGTGSKAFF. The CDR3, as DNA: TGCGCCAGCAGCCGTGGGACAGGTTCAAAAGCTTTCTTT.

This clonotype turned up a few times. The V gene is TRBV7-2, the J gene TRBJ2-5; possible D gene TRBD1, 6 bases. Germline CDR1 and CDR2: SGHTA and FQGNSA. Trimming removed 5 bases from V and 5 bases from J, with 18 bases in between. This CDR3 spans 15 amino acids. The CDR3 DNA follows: TGTGCCAGCAGCCAAGGACAGACACCTCCGGAGACCCAGTACTTC. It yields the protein CASSQGQTPPETQYF.

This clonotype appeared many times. In DNA form, the CDR3 reads TGTGCCAGCAACGATCCGGGTGGTTCACCCCTCCACTTT. Translating gives CASNDPGGSPLHF. The V call is TRBV7-6, the J call TRBJ1-6, with D hard to call. This CDR3 spans 13 amino acids. Germline CDR1 SGHVS, CDR2 FNYEAQ. The V end was cut by 7 bases, the J end by 9 bases, with 13 bases between.

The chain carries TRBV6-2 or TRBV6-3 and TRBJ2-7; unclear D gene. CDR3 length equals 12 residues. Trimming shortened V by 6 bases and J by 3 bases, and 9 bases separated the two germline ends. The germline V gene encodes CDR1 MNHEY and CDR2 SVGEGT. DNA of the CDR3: TGTGCCAGCAGGACCTTGGTCTACGAGCAGTACTTC. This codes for CASRTLVYEQYF.

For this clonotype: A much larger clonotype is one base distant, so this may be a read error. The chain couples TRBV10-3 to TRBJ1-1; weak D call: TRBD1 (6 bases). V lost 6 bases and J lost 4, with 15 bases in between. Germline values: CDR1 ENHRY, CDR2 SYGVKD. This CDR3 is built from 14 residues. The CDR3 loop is CAIRTGGRGTEAFF. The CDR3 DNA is TGTGCCATCAGGACGGGGGGCAGGGGCACTGAAGCTTTCTTT.

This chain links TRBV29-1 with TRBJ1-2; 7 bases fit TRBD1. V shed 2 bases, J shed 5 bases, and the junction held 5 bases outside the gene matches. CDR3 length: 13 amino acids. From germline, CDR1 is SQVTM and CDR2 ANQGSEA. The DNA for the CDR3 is TGCAGCGTTGAAAGGGGGCCGGGGTATGGCTACACCTTC. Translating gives CSVERGPGYGYTF.

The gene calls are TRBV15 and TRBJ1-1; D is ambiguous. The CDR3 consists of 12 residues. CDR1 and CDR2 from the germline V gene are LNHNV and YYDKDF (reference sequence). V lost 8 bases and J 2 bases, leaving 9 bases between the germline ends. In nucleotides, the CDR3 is TGTGCCACCGGGAGGTCAAACACTGAAGCTTTCTTT. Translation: CATGRSNTEAFF.

CDR3 nucleotide sequence: TGTGCCAGCAGCTTAGTTTCCGGACTAGTCGGAGGCGAGCAGTACTTC. Amino acid sequence: CASSLVSGLVGGEQYF. This sequence joins TRBV7-6 and TRBJ2-7; TRBD2 aligns across 7 bases. The CDR3 loop spans 16 amino acids. Germline V lookup: CDR1 SGHVS, CDR2 FNYEAQ. Germline trimming cut 1 base from V and 6 bases from J; bases unmatched to any gene: 12.

The CDR3 nucleotides are TGCAGTGCTAAGAGGTCTACAGGGCAGAATCAGCCCCAGCATTTT. It translates to CSAKRSTGQNQPQHF. The chain combines TRBV20-1 with TRBJ1-5, with D tentatively TRBD1 (6 bases). The germline V and J ends were trimmed by 4 bases and 4 bases, with 17 bases remaining between them. The CDR3 is made up of 15 amino acids. Germline CDR1 is DFQATT and CDR2 is SNEGSKA (reference sequence).

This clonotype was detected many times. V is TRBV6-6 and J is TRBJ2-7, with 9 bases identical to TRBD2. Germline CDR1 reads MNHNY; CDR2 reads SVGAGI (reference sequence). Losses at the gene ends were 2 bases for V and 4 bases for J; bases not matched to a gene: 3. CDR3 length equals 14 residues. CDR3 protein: CASSYEAGGYEQYF. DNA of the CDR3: TGTGCCAGCAGTTACGAAGCGGGAGGTTACGAGCAGTACTTC.

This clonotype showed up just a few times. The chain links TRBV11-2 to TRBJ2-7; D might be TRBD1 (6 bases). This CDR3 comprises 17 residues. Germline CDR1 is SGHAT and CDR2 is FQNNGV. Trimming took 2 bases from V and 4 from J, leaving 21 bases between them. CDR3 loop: CASSLRYTRTVSYEQYF. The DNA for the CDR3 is TGTGCCAGCAGCTTACGGTACACCCGGACAGTATCATACGAGCAGTACTTC.

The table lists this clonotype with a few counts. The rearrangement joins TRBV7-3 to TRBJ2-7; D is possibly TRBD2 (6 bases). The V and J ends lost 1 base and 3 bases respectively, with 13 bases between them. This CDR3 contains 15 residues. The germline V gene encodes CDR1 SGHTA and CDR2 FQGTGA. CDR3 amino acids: CASSLRGEPLYEQYF. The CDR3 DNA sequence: TGTGCCAGCAGCTTAAGGGGGGAGCCGCTCTACGAGCAGTACTTC.

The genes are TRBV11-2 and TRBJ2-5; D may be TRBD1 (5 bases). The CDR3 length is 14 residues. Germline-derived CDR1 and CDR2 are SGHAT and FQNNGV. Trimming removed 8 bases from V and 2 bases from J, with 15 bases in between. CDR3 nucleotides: TGTGCCAGCGTTGGGTTGAGACAGCAAGAGACCCAGTACTTC. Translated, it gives CASVGLRQQETQYF.

The CDR3 sequence: CASSPTVTNTEAFF. Written as DNA, the CDR3 is TGTGCCAGCAGCCCGACAGTAACCAACACTGAAGCTTTCTTT. The gene calls are TRBV12-3 or TRBV12-4 and TRBJ1-1, with D perhaps TRBD1 (5 bases). The CDR3 has 14 amino acids. With 6 bases removed from V and 2 bases from J, the gap between germline ends came to 13 bases.

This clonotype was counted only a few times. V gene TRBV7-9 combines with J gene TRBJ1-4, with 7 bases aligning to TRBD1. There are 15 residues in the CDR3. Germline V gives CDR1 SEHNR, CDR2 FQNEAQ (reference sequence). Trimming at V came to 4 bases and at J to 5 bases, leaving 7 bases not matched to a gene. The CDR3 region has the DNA TGTGCCAGCAGCTCCCGGGACAGCAAAAATGAAAAACTGTTTTTT. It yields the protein CASSSRDSKNEKLFF. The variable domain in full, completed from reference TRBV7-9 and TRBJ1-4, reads DTGVSQNPRHKITKRGQNVTFRCDPISEHNRLYWYRQTLGQGPEFLTYFQNEAQLEKSRLLSDRFSAERPKGSFSTLEIQRTEQGDSAMYLCASSSRDSKNEKLFFGSGTQLSVL.

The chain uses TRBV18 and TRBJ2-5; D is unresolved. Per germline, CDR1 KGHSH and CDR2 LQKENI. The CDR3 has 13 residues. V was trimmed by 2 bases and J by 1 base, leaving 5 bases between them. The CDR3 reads CASSPYRQETQYF. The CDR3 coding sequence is TGTGCCAGCTCACCATATCGCCAAGAGACCCAGTACTTC.

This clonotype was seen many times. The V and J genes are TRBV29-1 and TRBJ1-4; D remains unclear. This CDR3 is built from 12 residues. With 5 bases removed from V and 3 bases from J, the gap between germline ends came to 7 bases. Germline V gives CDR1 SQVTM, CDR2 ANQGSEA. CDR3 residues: CSVRASNEKLFF. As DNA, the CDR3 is TGCAGCGTTAGGGCGTCTAATGAAAAACTGTTTTTT.

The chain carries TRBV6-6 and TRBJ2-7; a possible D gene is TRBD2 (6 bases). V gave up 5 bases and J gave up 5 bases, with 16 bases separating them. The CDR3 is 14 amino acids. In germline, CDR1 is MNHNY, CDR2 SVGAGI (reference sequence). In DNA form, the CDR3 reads TGTGCCAGCAGTCCCAGGGCAGGGAGGCACGAGCAGTACTTC. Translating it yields CASSPRAGRHEQYF.

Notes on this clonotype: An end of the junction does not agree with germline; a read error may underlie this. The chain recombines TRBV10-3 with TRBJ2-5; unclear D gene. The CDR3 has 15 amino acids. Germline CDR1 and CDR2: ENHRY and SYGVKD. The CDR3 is CASSYGVGTQETQYF. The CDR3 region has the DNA TGTGCCAGCAGTTACGGTGTCGGCACCCAAGAGACCCAGTACTTC.

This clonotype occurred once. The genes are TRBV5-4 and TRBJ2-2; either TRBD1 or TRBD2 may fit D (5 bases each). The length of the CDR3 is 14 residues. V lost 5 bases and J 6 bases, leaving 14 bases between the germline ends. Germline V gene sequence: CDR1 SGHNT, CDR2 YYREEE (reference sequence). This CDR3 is CASSLSGHPGELFF. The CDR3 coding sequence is TGTGCCAGCAGTTTAAGCGGACACCCCGGGGAGCTGTTTTTT.